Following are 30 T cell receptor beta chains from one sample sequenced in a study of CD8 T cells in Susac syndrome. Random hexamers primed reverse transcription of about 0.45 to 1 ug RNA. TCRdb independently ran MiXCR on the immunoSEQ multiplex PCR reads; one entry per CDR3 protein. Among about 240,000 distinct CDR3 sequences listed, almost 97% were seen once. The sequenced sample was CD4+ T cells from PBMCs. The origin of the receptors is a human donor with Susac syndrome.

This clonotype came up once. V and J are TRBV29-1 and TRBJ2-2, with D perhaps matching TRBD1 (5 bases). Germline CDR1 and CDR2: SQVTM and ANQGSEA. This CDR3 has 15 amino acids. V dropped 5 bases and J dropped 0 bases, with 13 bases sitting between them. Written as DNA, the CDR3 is TGCAGCGTTTCAAGGACAAACGCGAACACCGGGGAGCTGTTTTTT. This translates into CSVSRTNANTGELFF.

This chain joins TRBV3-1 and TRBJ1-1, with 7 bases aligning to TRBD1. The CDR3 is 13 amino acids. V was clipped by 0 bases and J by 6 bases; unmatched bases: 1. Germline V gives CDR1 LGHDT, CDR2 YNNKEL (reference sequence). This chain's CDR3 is CASSQEGQPEAFF. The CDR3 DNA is TGTGCCAGCAGCCAAGAGGGACAGCCTGAAGCTTTCTTT.

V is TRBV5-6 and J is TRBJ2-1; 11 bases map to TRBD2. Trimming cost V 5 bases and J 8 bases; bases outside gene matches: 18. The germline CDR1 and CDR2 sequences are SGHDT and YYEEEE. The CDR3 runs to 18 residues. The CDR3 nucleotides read TGTGCCAGCAGACCCCTTAGGGGGACTAGCGGTTCTTCGGATGAGCAGTTCTTC. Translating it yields CASRPLRGTSGSSDEQFF.

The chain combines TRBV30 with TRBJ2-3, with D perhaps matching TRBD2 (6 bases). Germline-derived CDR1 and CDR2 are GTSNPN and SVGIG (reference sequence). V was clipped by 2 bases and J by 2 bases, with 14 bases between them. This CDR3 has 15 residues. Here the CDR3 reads CAWSREVADTDTQYF. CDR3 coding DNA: TGTGCCTGGAGTAGGGAAGTAGCGGACACAGATACGCAGTATTTT.

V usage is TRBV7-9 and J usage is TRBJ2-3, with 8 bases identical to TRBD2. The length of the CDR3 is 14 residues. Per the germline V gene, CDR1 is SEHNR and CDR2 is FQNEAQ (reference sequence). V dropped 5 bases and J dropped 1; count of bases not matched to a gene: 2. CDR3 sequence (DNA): TGTGCCAGCAGCCAGCGGGAGCGCACAGATACGCAGTATTTT. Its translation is CASSQRERTDTQYF.

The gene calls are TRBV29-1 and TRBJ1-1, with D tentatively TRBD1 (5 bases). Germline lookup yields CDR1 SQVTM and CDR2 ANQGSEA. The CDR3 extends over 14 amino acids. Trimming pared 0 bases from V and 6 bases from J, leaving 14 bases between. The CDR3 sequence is CSVEDMGEWAEAFF. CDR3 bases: TGCAGCGTTGAAGATATGGGGGAATGGGCTGAAGCTTTCTTT.

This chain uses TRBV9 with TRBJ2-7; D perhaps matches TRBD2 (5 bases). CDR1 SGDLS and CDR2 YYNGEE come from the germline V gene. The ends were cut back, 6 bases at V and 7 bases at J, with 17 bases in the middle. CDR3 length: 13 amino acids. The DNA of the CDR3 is TGTGCCAGCAACGACGGGCGTTCGGGGGAGCAGTACTTC. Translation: CASNDGRSGEQYF.

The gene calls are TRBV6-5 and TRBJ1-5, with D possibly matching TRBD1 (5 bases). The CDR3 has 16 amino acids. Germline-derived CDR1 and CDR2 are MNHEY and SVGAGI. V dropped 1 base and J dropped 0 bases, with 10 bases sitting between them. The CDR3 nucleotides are TGTGCCAGCAGTTACTGTCAGGGCTTTAGCAATCAGCCCCAGCATTTT. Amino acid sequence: CASSYCQGFSNQPQHF.

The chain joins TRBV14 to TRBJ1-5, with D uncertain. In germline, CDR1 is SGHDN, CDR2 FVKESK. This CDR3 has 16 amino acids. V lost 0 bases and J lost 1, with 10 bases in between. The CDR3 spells CASSQDGLWSNQPQHF. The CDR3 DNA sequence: TGTGCCAGCAGCCAAGACGGACTTTGGAGCAATCAGCCCCAGCATTTT.

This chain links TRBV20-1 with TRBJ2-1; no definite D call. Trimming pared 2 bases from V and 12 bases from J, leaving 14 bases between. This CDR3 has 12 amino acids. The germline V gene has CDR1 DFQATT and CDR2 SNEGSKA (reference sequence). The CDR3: CSARFPGSPQFF. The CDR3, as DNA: TGCAGTGCTAGATTCCCAGGATCCCCGCAGTTCTTC.

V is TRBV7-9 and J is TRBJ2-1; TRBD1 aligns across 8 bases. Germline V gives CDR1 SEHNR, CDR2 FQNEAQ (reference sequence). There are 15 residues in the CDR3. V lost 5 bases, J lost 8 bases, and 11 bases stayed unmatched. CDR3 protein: CASSNLGTGMDEQFF. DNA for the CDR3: TGTGCCAGCAGCAACCTCGGGACAGGCATGGATGAGCAGTTCTTC.

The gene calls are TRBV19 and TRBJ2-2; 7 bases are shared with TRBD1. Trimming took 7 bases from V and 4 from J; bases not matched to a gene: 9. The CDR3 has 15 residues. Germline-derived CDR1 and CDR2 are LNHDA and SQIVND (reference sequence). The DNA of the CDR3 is TGTGCCAGTAAGGGCAGACAGGGTCTCACCGGGGAGCTGTTTTTT. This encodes CASKGRQGLTGELFF.

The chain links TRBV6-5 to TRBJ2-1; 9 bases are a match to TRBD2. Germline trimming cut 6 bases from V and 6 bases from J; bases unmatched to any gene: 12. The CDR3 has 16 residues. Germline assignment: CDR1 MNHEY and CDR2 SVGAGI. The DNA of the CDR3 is TGTGCCAGCAGAAACCCGAGTAGCGGGAGACTCAATGAGCAGTTCTTC. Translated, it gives CASRNPSSGRLNEQFF.

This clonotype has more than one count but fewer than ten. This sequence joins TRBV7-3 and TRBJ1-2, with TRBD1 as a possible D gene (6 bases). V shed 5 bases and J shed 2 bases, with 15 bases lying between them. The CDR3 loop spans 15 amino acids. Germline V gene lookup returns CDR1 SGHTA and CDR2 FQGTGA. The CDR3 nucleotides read TGTGCCAGCAGCCCCTGGGACACGGAAAACTATGGCTACACCTTC. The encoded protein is CASSPWDTENYGYTF. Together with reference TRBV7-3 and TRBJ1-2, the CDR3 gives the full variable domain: GAGVSQTPSNKVTEKGKYVELRCDPISGHTALYWYRQSLGQGPEFLIYFQGTGAADDSGLPNDRFFAVRPEGSVSTLKIQRTERGDSAVYLCASSPWDTENYGYTFGSGTRLTVV.

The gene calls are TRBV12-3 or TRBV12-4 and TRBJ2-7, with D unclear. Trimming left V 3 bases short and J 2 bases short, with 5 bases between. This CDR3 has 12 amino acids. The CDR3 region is CASSFVAYEQYF. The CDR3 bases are TGTGCCAGCAGTTTTGTGGCCTACGAGCAGTACTTC.

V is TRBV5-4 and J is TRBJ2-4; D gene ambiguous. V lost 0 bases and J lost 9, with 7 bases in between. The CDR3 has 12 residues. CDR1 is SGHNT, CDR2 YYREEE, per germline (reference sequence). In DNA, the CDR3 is TGTGCCAGCAGCTTGGGTCTGGGCATTCAGTACTTC. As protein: CASSLGLGIQYF.

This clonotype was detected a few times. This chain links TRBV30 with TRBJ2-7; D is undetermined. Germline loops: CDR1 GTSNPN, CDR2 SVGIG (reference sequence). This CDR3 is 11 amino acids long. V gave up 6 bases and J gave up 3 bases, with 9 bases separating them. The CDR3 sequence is CACGSYYEQYF. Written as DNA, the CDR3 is TGTGCCTGTGGCAGCTACTACGAGCAGTACTTC.

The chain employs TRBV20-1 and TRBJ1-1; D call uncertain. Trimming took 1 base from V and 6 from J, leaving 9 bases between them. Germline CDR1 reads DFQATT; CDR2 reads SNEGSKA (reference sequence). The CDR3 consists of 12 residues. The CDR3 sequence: CSARGSVAEAFF. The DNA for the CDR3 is TGCAGTGCTAGAGGGAGCGTTGCTGAAGCTTTCTTT.

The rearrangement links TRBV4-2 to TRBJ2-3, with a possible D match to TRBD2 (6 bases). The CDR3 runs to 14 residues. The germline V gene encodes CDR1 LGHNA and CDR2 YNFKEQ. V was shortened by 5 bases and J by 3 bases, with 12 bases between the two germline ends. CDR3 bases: TGTGCCAGCAGCGTTGGGGCGGGAACAGATACGCAGTATTTT. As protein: CASSVGAGTDTQYF.

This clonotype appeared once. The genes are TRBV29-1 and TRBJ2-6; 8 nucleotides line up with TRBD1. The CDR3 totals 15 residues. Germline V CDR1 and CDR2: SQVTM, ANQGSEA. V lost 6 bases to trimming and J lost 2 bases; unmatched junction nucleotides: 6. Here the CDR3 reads CSVDQQGAGANVLTF. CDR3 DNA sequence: TGCAGCGTCGACCAACAGGGGGCTGGGGCCAACGTCCTGACTTTC.

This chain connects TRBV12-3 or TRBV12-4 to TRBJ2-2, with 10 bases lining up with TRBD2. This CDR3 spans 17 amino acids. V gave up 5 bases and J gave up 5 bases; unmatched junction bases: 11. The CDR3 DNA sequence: TGTGCCAGCAGTCCAACCGGGACTAGCGTTGGGACCGGGGAGCTGTTTTTT. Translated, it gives CASSPTGTSVGTGELFF.

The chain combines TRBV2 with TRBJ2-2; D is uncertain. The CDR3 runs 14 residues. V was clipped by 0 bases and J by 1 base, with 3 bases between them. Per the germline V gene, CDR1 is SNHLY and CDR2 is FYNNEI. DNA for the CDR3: TGTGCCAGCAGTGAAGCGCGGAACACCGGGGAGCTGTTTTTT. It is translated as CASSEARNTGELFF. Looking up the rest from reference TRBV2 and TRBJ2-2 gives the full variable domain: EPEVTQTPSHQVTQMGQEVILRCVPISNHLYFYWYRQILGQKVEFLVSFYNNEISEKSEIFDDQFSVERPDGSNFTLKIRSTKLEDSAMYFCASSEARNTGELFFGEGSRLTVL.

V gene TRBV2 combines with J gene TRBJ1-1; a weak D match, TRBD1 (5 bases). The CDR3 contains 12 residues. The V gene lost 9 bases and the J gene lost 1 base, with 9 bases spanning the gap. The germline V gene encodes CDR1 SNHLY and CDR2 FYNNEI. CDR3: CARGVPNTEAFF. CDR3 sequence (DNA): TGTGCCAGGGGGGTCCCGAACACTGAAGCTTTCTTT.

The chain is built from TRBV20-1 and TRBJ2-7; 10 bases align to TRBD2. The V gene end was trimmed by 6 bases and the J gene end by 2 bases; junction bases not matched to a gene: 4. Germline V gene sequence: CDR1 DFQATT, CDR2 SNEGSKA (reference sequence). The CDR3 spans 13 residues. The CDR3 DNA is TGCAGTGCCTCCACTAGCGGGACCTACGAGCAGTACTTC. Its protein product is CSASTSGTYEQYF.

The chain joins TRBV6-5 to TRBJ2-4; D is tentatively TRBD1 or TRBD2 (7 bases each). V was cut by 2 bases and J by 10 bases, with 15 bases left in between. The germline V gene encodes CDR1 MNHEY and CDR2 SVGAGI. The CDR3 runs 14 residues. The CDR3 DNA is TGTGCCAGCAGTTACCTACAGGGGCGGGGGATTCAGTACTTC. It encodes CASSYLQGRGIQYF.

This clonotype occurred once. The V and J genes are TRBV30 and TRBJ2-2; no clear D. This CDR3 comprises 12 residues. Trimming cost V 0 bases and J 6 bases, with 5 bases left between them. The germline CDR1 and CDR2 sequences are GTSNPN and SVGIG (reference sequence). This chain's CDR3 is CAWSVPPGELFF. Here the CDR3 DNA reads TGTGCCTGGAGTGTACCCCCCGGGGAGCTGTTTTTT.

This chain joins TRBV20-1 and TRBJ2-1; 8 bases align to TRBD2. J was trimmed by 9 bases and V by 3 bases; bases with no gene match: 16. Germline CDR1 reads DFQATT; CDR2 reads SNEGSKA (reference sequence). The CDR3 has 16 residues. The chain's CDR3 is CSASRPGLVALSEQFF. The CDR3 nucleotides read TGCAGTGCTAGCCGCCCGGGACTAGTGGCCCTCAGTGAGCAGTTCTTC.

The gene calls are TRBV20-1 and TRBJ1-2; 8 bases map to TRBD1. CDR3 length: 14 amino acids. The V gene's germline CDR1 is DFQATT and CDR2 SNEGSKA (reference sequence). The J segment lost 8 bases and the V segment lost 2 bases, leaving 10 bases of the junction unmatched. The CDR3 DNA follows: TGCAGTGCTAGACCCACCGGACAGGGTAGAGGCTACACCTTC. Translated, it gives CSARPTGQGRGYTF.

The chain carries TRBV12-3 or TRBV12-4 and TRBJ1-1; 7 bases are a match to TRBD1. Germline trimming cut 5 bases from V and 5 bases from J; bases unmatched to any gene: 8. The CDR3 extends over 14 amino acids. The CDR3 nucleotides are TGTGCCAGCAGTCCCGGGACAGCGGGAACTGAAGCTTTCTTT. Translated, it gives CASSPGTAGTEAFF.

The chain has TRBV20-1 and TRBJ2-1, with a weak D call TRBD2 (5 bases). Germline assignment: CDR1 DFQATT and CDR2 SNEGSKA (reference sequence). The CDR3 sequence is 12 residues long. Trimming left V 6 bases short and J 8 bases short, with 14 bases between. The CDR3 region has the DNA TGCAGTGCAACACTAGTCTTGGATGAGCAGTTCTTC. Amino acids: CSATLVLDEQFF.